The T cell receptor beta chain described here comes from a study of Ad26.COV2.S vaccination and SARS-CoV-2 variants. CDR3 length: 15 amino acids. The V gene's germline CDR1 is MNHNY and CDR2 SVGAGI (reference sequence). V shed 7 bases and J 1 base; nucleotides not matched to a gene: 9. TCRdb keeps only in-frame clones here, not all; method: immunoSEQ multiplex PCR. The sample lists some 520,000 clones, around nine tenths seen once, with 9.5% to 15% in the top ten. Specified treatment: 15 to 20 received Ad26.COV2.S at low or high dose, single or two shots; five or six received placebo; per-sample allocation not given. Collection of the samples took place on day 63 after the first injection of vaccine or placebo.

The sample was peripheral blood, taken in a trial of Ad26.COV2.S vaccine versus placebo. This chain joins TRBV6-6 and TRBJ1-1; 7 positions agree with TRBD1. The sequence came from a person aged 18-65 years who received the Ad26.COV2.S COVID-19 vaccine or a placebo. CDR3 nucleotide sequence: TGTGCCAGCACAGGGGGGTATCACCCGAACACTGAAGCTTTCTTT. Its protein product is CASTGGYHPNTEAFF.